Following are 27 T cell receptor beta chains from one sample sequenced in a study of blood T cells in healthy people across ages. For the second PCR, which ran for about 6 to 11 cycles, a sample-barcoded 5' primer and a J-beta primer mix were used. TCRdb called the 5' RACE reads again in MiXCR, with one record for every CDR3 protein. Here the sample spans fewer than 2,000,000 distinct CDR3 sequences, about 39% being singletons. The sequencing sample was made of blood. The receptors stem from a human donor in good health.

J is TRBJ2-3 and V is TRBV7-2, with D possibly matching TRBD2 (6 bases). Per germline, CDR1 SGHTA and CDR2 FQGNSA. V was shortened by 1 base and J by 4 bases, with 12 bases between the two germline ends. The CDR3 has 15 amino acids. The CDR3 bases are TGTGCCAGCAGCTTAGATCGGGGAGGACCAGATACGCAGTATTTT. This translates into CASSLDRGGPDTQYF.

The chain combines TRBV5-1 with TRBJ2-7; D gene ambiguous. Trimming pared 3 bases from V and 4 bases from J, leaving 5 bases between. Looked up from germline, CDR1 is SGHRS and CDR2 is YFSETQ. The CDR3 runs 11 residues. This CDR3 reads CASSCRYEQYF. For the CDR3, the DNA is TGCGCCAGCAGCTGCCGATACGAGCAGTACTTC.

The rearrangement links TRBV9 to TRBJ1-2; D uncertain. Trimming left V 0 bases short and J 8 bases short, with 14 bases between. Per the germline V gene, CDR1 is SGDLS and CDR2 is YYNGEE. The CDR3 covers 14 residues. Here the CDR3 DNA reads TGTGCCAGCAGCGTAGTCGCGGACGCCGTCGGCTACACCTTC. It codes for CASSVVADAVGYTF.

This clonotype was recorded a few times. The J gene is TRBJ2-1, the V gene TRBV29-1; TRBD1 matches at 10 bases. The length of the CDR3 is 15 residues. Trimming removed 7 bases from V and 2 bases from J; junction bases left unmatched: 8. The germline V gene encodes CDR1 SQVTM and CDR2 ANQGSEA. CDR3 bases: TGCAGCGGATCCGGGACAGGGGAAGCCTACAATGAGCAGTTCTTC. Its protein product is CSGSGTGEAYNEQFF.

The rearrangement links TRBV7-2 to TRBJ2-5; D call uncertain. Between the trimmed V and J ends, which lost 3 bases and 5 bases, there was a span of 10 bases. The CDR3 is 13 residues long. Germline assignment: CDR1 SGHTA and CDR2 FQGNSA. This chain's CDR3 is CASSFAGSETQYF. The CDR3 DNA reads as TGTGCCAGCAGCTTCGCTGGGTCGGAGACCCAGTACTTC.

This chain links TRBV7-3 with TRBJ2-1; 10 bases agree with TRBD2. Trimming removed 4 bases from V and 5 bases from J; junction bases left unmatched: 8. This CDR3 spans 16 amino acids. Germline V gene sequence: CDR1 SGHTA, CDR2 FQGTGA. CDR3 DNA sequence: TGTGCCAGCAGCTCCTCACCGGGACTAGCGAACAATGAGCAGTTCTTC. This translates into CASSSSPGLANNEQFF.

J is TRBJ2-1 and V is TRBV7-9, with TRBD2 matching over 11 bases. Looked up from germline, CDR1 is SEHNR and CDR2 is FQNEAQ (reference sequence). Trimming cost V 6 bases and J 4 bases; bases outside gene matches: 5. CDR3 length: 15 residues. CDR3 amino acids: CASSGTSGRYNEQFF. The CDR3, as DNA: TGTGCCAGCAGTGGGACTAGCGGAAGATACAATGAGCAGTTCTTC.

The chain uses TRBV7-2 and TRBJ2-7, with 7 nucleotides matching TRBD2. V trimming: 5 bases; J trimming: 2 bases; junction bases outside the gene matches: 9. The germline CDR1 and CDR2 sequences are SGHTA and FQGNSA. The CDR3 has 15 amino acids. The CDR3 here is CASSLGQRDPYEQYF. The CDR3 DNA is TGTGCCAGCAGCCTAGGGCAGCGGGACCCCTACGAGCAGTACTTC.

In its sample, this clonotype was seen a few times. The CDR3 protein is CASSLGAGFFGYTF. The CDR3, as DNA: TGTGCCAGCAGTTTAGGGGCAGGGTTCTTCGGCTACACCTTC. This chain uses TRBV12-3 or TRBV12-4 with TRBJ1-2, with TRBD1 as a possible D gene (5 bases). CDR3 length equals 14 residues. V was trimmed by 1 base and J by 8 bases, leaving 14 bases between them.

This clonotype was detected only a few times. The genes are TRBV7-9 and TRBJ2-5; D is uncertain. V lost 5 bases and J lost 5, with 12 bases in between. Germline V gives CDR1 SEHNR, CDR2 FQNEAQ (reference sequence). The CDR3 consists of 13 residues. CDR3 loop: CASSATGGETQYF. The CDR3 DNA is TGTGCCAGCAGCGCCACGGGTGGGGAGACCCAGTACTTC.

This clonotype has a count of ten or more. This rearrangement joins TRBV30 to TRBJ1-2; no reliable D call. V was clipped by 0 bases and J by 0 bases, with 8 bases between them. This CDR3 region has 14 residues. CDR1 is GTSNPN and CDR2 is SVGIG in the germline V gene (reference sequence). CDR3 nucleotide sequence: TGTGCCTGGAGTGTCCGTATCTCTAACTATGGCTACACCTTC. Protein product: CAWSVRISNYGYTF.

This clonotype was found once. The V call is TRBV5-1, the J call TRBJ2-1; a possible D gene is TRBD1 (5 bases). V lost 3 bases, J lost 6 bases, and 16 bases lay in between. Germline CDR1 and CDR2: SGHRS and YFSETQ. The CDR3 is 15 residues long. The CDR3: CASSWDGAGPNEQFF. The CDR3 region has the DNA TGCGCCAGCAGCTGGGATGGGGCCGGACCCAATGAGCAGTTCTTC.

This clonotype was observed a handful of times. The chain carries TRBV9 and TRBJ1-5; a possible D gene is TRBD1 (5 bases). Looked up from germline, CDR1 is SGDLS and CDR2 is YYNGEE. The CDR3 covers 14 residues. Trimming stripped 0 bases from V and 6 bases from J, with 10 bases between. CDR3 in amino acids: CASSVGSGTQPQHF. CDR3 coding DNA: TGTGCCAGCAGCGTAGGCTCAGGGACTCAGCCCCAGCATTTT.

The chain's CDR3 is CASSYGGTLYNEQFF. DNA for the CDR3: TGTGCCAGCAGTTACGGGGGGACTCTATACAATGAGCAGTTCTTC. The chain uses TRBV6-6 and TRBJ2-1; possible D gene TRBD2, 6 bases. CDR3 length: 15 residues. Germline-derived CDR1 and CDR2 are MNHNY and SVGAGI (reference sequence). Trimming took off 2 bases at V and 4 bases at J, with 12 bases between the two ends.

This sequence joins TRBV5-1 and TRBJ2-1; 10 bases are shared with TRBD1. Per germline, CDR1 SGHRS and CDR2 YFSETQ. The trim removed 4 bases at V and 6 bases at J, leaving 4 bases unmatched. This CDR3 is built from 14 residues. CDR3 amino acids: CASSTTGGFNEQFF. In nucleotides, the CDR3 is TGCGCCAGCAGCACGACAGGGGGCTTCAATGAGCAGTTCTTC.

Regarding this clonotype: The junction departs from the called germline gene at one end, perhaps through a read error. The chain recombines TRBV3-1 with TRBJ2-7; D may be TRBD1 or TRBD2 (5 bases each). The CDR3 consists of 15 residues. Germline loops: CDR1 LGHDT, CDR2 YNNKEL (reference sequence). The CDR3 spells CTSSQGTDSSYEQYF. The CDR3 nucleotides read TGTACCAGCAGCCAAGGGACGGATAGCTCCTACGAGCAGTACTTC.

This clonotype was seen more than once but under ten times. This chain uses TRBV20-1 with TRBJ1-1; D call uncertain. Germline values: CDR1 DFQATT, CDR2 SNEGSKA (reference sequence). This CDR3 contains 13 residues. The germline V and J ends were trimmed by 2 bases and 4 bases, with 11 bases remaining between them. This chain's CDR3 is CSARRGRGTEAFF. DNA for the CDR3: TGCAGTGCTAGACGAGGGCGTGGCACTGAAGCTTTCTTT.

The J gene is TRBJ1-1, the V gene TRBV15, with 8 bases matching TRBD1. The germline V gene encodes CDR1 LNHNV and CDR2 YYDKDF (reference sequence). The CDR3 extends over 16 amino acids. V dropped 1 base and J dropped 3; count of bases not matched to a gene: 7. The CDR3, as DNA: TGTGCCACCAGCAGAGGACAGGGGAGTAGGGACACTGAAGCTTTCTTT. Translated: CATSRGQGSRDTEAFF. Using reference TRBV15 and TRBJ1-1 for the parts outside the CDR3, the full variable domain is DAMVIQNPRYQVTQFGKPVTLSCSQTLNHNVMYWYQQKSSQAPKLLFHYYDKDFNNEADTPDNFQSRRPNTSFCFLDIRSPGLGDTAMYLCATSRGQGSRDTEAFFGQGTRLTVV.

As DNA, the CDR3 is TGCGCCAGCAGCAGCGGCCGGGGATCCCTTACAGAGACCCAGTACTTC. This codes for CASSSGRGSLTETQYF. The chain has TRBV5-1 and TRBJ2-7; possibly TRBD2 for D (5 bases). The J call may be wrong; the DNA end is better matched by TRBJ2-5. CDR1 SGHRS and CDR2 YFSETQ come from the germline V gene. This CDR3 has 16 residues.

V is TRBV5-1 and J is TRBJ2-5, with 11 bases lining up with TRBD2. The V gene's germline CDR1 is SGHRS and CDR2 YFSETQ. V trimming: 6 bases; J trimming: 5 bases; junction bases outside the gene matches: 9. This CDR3 is 15 amino acids long. The CDR3 loop is CASKLAGGLGETQYF. The CDR3 DNA reads as TGCGCCAGCAAGCTAGCGGGAGGCTTGGGGGAGACCCAGTACTTC.

This clonotype has only a few counts. The chain carries TRBV4-2 and TRBJ2-1; the D gene is possibly TRBD2 (6 bases). Germline V gene lookup returns CDR1 LGHNA and CDR2 YNFKEQ. CDR3 length: 13 amino acids. V shed 0 bases and J shed 7 bases, with 7 bases lying between them. CDR3 residues: CASSQERGNEQFF. The CDR3 DNA reads TGTGCCAGCAGCCAAGAGCGGGGAAATGAGCAGTTCTTC.

The chain combines TRBV4-3 with TRBJ1-6, with a tentative D call TRBD1 (6 bases). V lost 2 bases to trimming and J lost 7 bases, with 12 bases between them. CDR3 length equals 15 residues. Germline CDR1 is LGHNA and CDR2 is YSLEER. The CDR3 is CASSQTGPLNSPLHF. CDR3 coding DNA: TGCGCCAGCAGCCAAACAGGGCCTCTAAATTCACCCCTCCACTTT.

The genes are TRBV10-3 and TRBJ1-2; tentative D call: TRBD1 (5 bases). The CDR3 length is 14 residues. The V gene lost 2 bases and the J gene lost 3 bases, with 10 bases spanning the gap. CDR1 and CDR2 from the germline V gene are ENHRY and SYGVKD. CDR3 in amino acids: CAISERQRDYGYTF. The DNA of the CDR3 is TGTGCCATCAGTGAGCGACAGAGGGACTATGGCTACACCTTC.

This clonotype was seen more than once but under ten times. V usage is TRBV5-5 and J usage is TRBJ1-2, with 10 positions matching TRBD1. Per germline, CDR1 SGHKS and CDR2 YYEKEE (reference sequence). V lost 7 bases and J lost 4; bases outside the gene matches: 7. This CDR3 is 14 amino acids long. As DNA, the CDR3 is TGTGCCAGCTCGGGGACAGGGGACCTCTATGGCTACACCTTC. As protein: CASSGTGDLYGYTF. Based on the CDR3 plus reference TRBV5-5 and TRBJ1-2, the full variable domain is DAGVTQSPTHLIKTRGQQVTLRCSPISGHKSVSWYQQVLGQGPQFIFQYYEKEERGRGNFPDRFSARQFPNYSSELNVNALLLGDSALYLCASSGTGDLYGYTFGSGTRLTVV.

This clonotype was observed at least ten times. The V gene is TRBV10-3, the J gene TRBJ2-7; D possibly corresponds to TRBD2 (5 bases). The CDR3 runs 14 residues. Germline CDR1 reads ENHRY; CDR2 reads SYGVKD. The germline V and J ends were trimmed by 6 bases and 3 bases, with 15 bases remaining between them. The CDR3 here is CAIRPLLGFYEQYF. The CDR3, as DNA: TGTGCCATCAGACCTCTACTAGGTTTCTACGAGCAGTACTTC.

The V gene is TRBV15, the J gene TRBJ1-6; D perhaps matches TRBD1 (5 bases). The germline V gene encodes CDR1 LNHNV and CDR2 YYDKDF (reference sequence). The CDR3 sequence is 16 residues long. The V end lost 0 bases, the J end lost 5 bases, and 11 bases lay between the germline ends. The CDR3 DNA reads as TGTGCCACCAGCAGAGAGACAGCACCAAATAATTCACCCCTCCACTTT. Translating gives CATSRETAPNNSPLHF.

The CDR3, as DNA: TGCAGTGCTAGAAGCACAGTGAACACTGAAGCTTTCTTT. This sequence encodes CSARSTVNTEAFF. The rearrangement joins TRBV20-1 to TRBJ1-1, with D unclear. Trimming cost V 2 bases and J 0 bases, with 7 bases left between them. Per the germline V gene, CDR1 is DFQATT and CDR2 is SNEGSKA (reference sequence). The CDR3 has 13 residues.